The sequence of this T cell receptor (beta chain) was determined in a study of blood T cell repertoires in COVID-19. At the level of the study: Researchers got acute and convalescent COVID-19 samples from the United States, Italy and Spain. PBMCs, B-cell-depleted T cells, or T cells provided the cDNA or gDNA that made up the material.

In the original workflow: Cell counts per sample came from amplifying reference gene primers. This table comes from immunoSEQ multiplex PCR, and its TCRdb copy is limited to in-frame clones, with some not included. V, J and clone size are taken as reported in that table, and D and trimming were inferred from the DNA itself. The sample records some 250,000 clones, roughly 91% being singletons. This CDR3 spans 17 amino acids. Germline lookup yields CDR1 SGHTS and CDR2 YDEGEE. V was trimmed by 4 bases and J by 2 bases, leaving 19 bases between them. The rearrangement uses TRBV5-8 and TRBJ1-5; TRBD1 might be the D (6 bases). What was sequenced was peripheral blood. This TCR was recovered from a woman aged 40 to 50 who had recovered from COVID-19. CDR3 bases: TGTGCCAGCAGCCCGGGGGGGGGAACAGGGCGCAATCAGCCCCAGCATTTT. Amino acids: CASSPGGGTGRNQPQHF.